This TCR beta chain was documented in a study of blood T cell repertoires in COVID-19. This CDR3 spans 16 amino acids. The germline V gene has CDR1 KGHSH and CDR2 LQKENI. After removal of 1 base from V and 7 bases from J, the junction contained 9 bases not matched to a gene. Participants spanned ages about 18 to 100 years and resided in 20 to 30 US areas. Participant reports of clinical history set cohort assignment. Here immunoSEQ multiplex PCR was the method, and the copy in TCRdb shows in-frame clones only, minus some. In the table there are around 200,000 clones, around 85% of which are singletons.

Sequenced material: PBMCs or T cells enriched from blood (not recorded which). The receptor was isolated from a woman aged 45-65 years in a cohort exposed to, infected with or recovered from COVID-19 (not recorded which). The V and J genes are TRBV18 and TRBJ1-1; TRBD1 agrees at 10 bases. CDR3 in DNA: TGTGCCAGCTCACCACGGGGGACAGGGGCGGTTAGTGAAGCTTTCTTT. Protein: CASSPRGTGAVSEAFF.